This entry lists 8 T cell receptor beta chains sequenced from one sample in a study of cytomegalovirus exposure and HLA in healthy donors. The PCR had 60 Vbeta and 13 Jbeta primers. Only in-frame clones appear in the TCRdb table, and some are missing; sequencing was by immunoSEQ multiplex PCR. The repertoire holds 250,000 to 350,000 clones, about four fifths seen once, with about 0.28% in the top ten. The sample consisted of PBMCs. The receptors stem from a girl aged 2-15 years in good health and CMV-seronegative.

The CDR3 protein is CASSASGGSYNEQFF. The CDR3, as DNA: TGTGCCAGCAGCGCTAGCGGGGGATCCTACAATGAGCAGTTCTTC. This rearrangement joins TRBV7-3 to TRBJ2-1, with 10 nucleotides matching TRBD2. This CDR3 is built from 15 residues. After removal of 5 bases from V and 1 base from J, the junction contained 2 bases not matched to a gene. Germline V gives CDR1 SGHTA, CDR2 FQGTGA.

This clone has only one observation. This chain connects TRBV7-9 to TRBJ2-3; D perhaps matches TRBD1 (5 bases). Germline loops: CDR1 SEHNR, CDR2 FQNEAQ (reference sequence). The CDR3 has 15 residues. V was trimmed by 1 base and J by 2 bases, leaving 10 bases between them. The CDR3 nucleotides are TGTGCCAGCAGCTTAGTAGGACACCTCACAGATACGCAGTATTTT. Encoded protein: CASSLVGHLTDTQYF.

The chain uses TRBV12-5 and TRBJ2-3, with D possibly matching TRBD1 (6 bases). Germline lookup yields CDR1 LGHNT and CDR2 FRNRAP. This CDR3 has 14 amino acids. Trimming took off 3 bases at V and 3 bases at J, with 10 bases between the two ends. The CDR3 protein is CASGFGQLTDTQYF. The CDR3 DNA reads TGTGCTAGTGGTTTTGGACAGCTAACAGATACGCAGTATTTT.

This chain uses TRBV2 with TRBJ1-2; TRBD1 matches at 9 bases. The germline gives CDR1 SNHLY, CDR2 FYNNEI. This CDR3 comprises 14 residues. V lost 7 bases and J lost 9; bases outside the gene matches: 12. The CDR3 sequence: CASTSGDREGRYTF. The CDR3 bases are TGTGCCAGCACCTCAGGGGACAGGGAGGGTCGCTACACCTTC.

The chain recombines TRBV2 with TRBJ2-1; D may be TRBD2 (6 bases). This CDR3 comprises 15 residues. Germline-derived CDR1 and CDR2 are SNHLY and FYNNEI. Trimming removed 4 bases at V and 6 bases at J, with 16 bases between. The CDR3 sequence is CASSGLTRVSNEQFF. Written as DNA, the CDR3 is TGTGCCAGCAGTGGTTTGACTAGGGTCTCCAATGAGCAGTTCTTC.

The chain recombines TRBV5-1 with TRBJ2-7; D perhaps matches TRBD2 (6 bases). Germline loops: CDR1 SGHRS, CDR2 YFSETQ. Trimming removed 3 bases at V and 0 bases at J, with 13 bases between. This CDR3 has 15 residues. The CDR3 region has the DNA TGCGCCAGCAGCTGGAGCGGGCTGAGCTCCTACGAGCAGTACTTC. This encodes CASSWSGLSSYEQYF.

About this clone: One end of the junction fails to match germline, which may point to a read error. The chain joins TRBV27 to TRBJ2-1; 7 bases agree with TRBD2. The CDR3 extends over 13 amino acids. Germline loops: CDR1 MNHEY, CDR2 SMNVEV (reference sequence). The CDR3 DNA is TGTGCCAGCAGTCCCCCTGGTCGGGGGGAGCCGTTCTTC. This gives the protein CASSPPGRGEPFF.

The chain has TRBV18 and TRBJ1-1; TRBD1 might be the D (6 bases). Germline V lookup: CDR1 KGHSH, CDR2 LQKENI. The CDR3 length is 13 residues. V was cut by 1 base and J by 4 bases, with 7 bases left in between. The CDR3 spells CASSPQGGTEAFF. The CDR3 bases are TGTGCCAGCTCACCACAAGGGGGCACTGAAGCTTTCTTT. Based on the CDR3 plus reference TRBV18 and TRBJ1-1, the full variable domain is NAGVMQNPRHLVRRRGQEARLRCSPMKGHSHVYWYRQLPEEGLKFMVYLQKENIIDESGMPKERFSAEFPKEGPSILRIQQVVRGDSAAYFCASSPQGGTEAFFGQGTRLTVV.